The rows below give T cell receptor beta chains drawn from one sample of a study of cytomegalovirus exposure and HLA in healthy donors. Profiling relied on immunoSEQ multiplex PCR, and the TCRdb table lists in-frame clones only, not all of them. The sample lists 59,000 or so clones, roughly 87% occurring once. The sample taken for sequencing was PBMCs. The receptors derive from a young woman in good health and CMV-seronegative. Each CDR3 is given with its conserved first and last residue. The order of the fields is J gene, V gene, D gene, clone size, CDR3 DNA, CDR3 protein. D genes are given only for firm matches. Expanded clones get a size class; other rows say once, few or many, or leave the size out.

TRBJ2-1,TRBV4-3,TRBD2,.,TGCGCCAGCAGCCAATTTATAGCGGGAGGGTGGGATGAGCAGTTCTTC,CASSQFIAGGWDEQFF
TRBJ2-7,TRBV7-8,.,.,TGTGCCAGCAGACGACAGGCCTCCTACGAGCAGTACTTC,CASRRQASYEQYF
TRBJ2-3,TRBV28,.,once,TGTGCCACGCAAGCCGGCACAGATACGCAGTATTTT,CATQAGTDTQYF
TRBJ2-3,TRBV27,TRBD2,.,TGTGCCAGCAGTTTAATCACTAGCGGGGGCCCTAGCACAGATACGCAGTATTTT,CASSLITSGGPSTDTQYF
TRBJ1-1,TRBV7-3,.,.,TGTGCCAGCAGCGCACAGGCTAGGAACACTGAAGCTTTCTTT,CASSAQARNTEAFF
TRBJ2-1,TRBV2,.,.,TGTGCCAGCAGGTCTTCCCGGACACTTTCCTACAATGAGCAGTTCTTC,CASRSSRTLSYNEQFF
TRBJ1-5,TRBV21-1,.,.,TGTGCCAGCAGCAAGGTAGGGAGGGATAATCAGCCCCAGCATTTT,CASSKVGRDNQPQHF
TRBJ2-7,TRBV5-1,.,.,TGCGCCAGCAGCTCGACTATGGGCGGAGGAGGGTCCTACGAGCAGTACTTC,CASSSTMGGGGSYEQYF
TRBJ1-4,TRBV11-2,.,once,TGTGCCAGCAGCTTTTCTCAGGGCTTTAGGGAAAAACTGTTTTTT,CASSFSQGFREKLFF
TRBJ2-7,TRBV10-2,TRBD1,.,TGCGCCAGCACCGCCGGGACAGGAGCCTACGAGCAGTACTTC,CASTAGTGAYEQYF
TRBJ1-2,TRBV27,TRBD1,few,TGTGCCAGCAGTTGGGGACAGGGGAATAACTATGGCTACACCTTC,CASSWGQGNNYGYTF
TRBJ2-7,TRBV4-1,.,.,TGCGCCAGCAGCCCAGTAGAGACAACCGGAACCCCCGAGCAGTACTTC,CASSPVETTGTPEQYF
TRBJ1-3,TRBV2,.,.,TGTGCCAGCAGGCCCAGCTCTGGAAACACCATATATTTT,CASRPSSGNTIYF
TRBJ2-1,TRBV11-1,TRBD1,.,TGTGCCAGCAGCTTAGAACAGGGGTGGATCTACAATGAGCAGTTCTTC,CASSLEQGWIYNEQFF
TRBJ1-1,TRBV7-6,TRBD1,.,TGTGCCAGCAGCTTAAGACAGGGGGAAGGTAGGAACACTGAAGCTTTCTTT,CASSLRQGEGRNTEAFF
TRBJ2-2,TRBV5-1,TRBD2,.,TGCGCCAGCAGCTTGACGGGAGGGCGGACCGGGGAGCTGTTTTTT,CASSLTGGRTGELFF
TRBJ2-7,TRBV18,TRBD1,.,TGTGCCAGCTCATCGGGACAGGGTCGAACCGAGCAGTACTTC,CASSSGQGRTEQYF